The 14 T cell receptor beta chains reported below all come from one sample, sequenced in a study of spatial heterogeneity in lung cancer. Overall study results and limits: Mutation counts in tumors were tracked by counts of expanded intratumoral alpha and beta TCRs.

TCRdb called the 5' RACE reads again in MiXCR, with one record for every CDR3 protein. The sample comprises 3,000 to 4,000 distinct CDR3 sequences, just under 7% of which are singletons, and 20% rests with the top ten. No antigen has been identified for these receptors. Time point indicated: sample taken at primary tumor resection. This specimen consisted of lung tumor tissue, obtained at surgery. These TCRs come from a male donor with early-stage non-small cell lung cancer.

This clonotype is deemed large (0.1 to 1%). The library was built for alpha chains, so this beta chain is an off-target read and its size means little. The J gene is TRBJ2-2, the V gene TRBV7-8; D gene unclear. The germline gives CDR1 SGHVS, CDR2 FQNEAQ. The CDR3 has 16 amino acids. V dropped 2 bases and J dropped 2 bases, with 12 bases sitting between them. The CDR3 loop reads CASSLPAQRNTGELFF. CDR3 nucleotide sequence: TGTGCCAGCAGCTTACCGGCTCAACGAAACACCGGGGAGCTGTTTTTT.

This clonotype appeared many times. This beta chain came through as a stray read in a library set up for alpha chains, and its size says little. The CDR3 nucleotides read TGTGCCAGCAGAACGGGGGGTAGTGGGGCCAACGTCCTGACTTTC. This sequence encodes CASRTGGSGANVLTF. The chain is built from TRBV6-2 or TRBV6-3 and TRBJ2-6, with 7 bases matching TRBD2. V shed 6 bases, J shed 3 bases, and the junction held 5 bases outside the gene matches. The CDR3 contains 15 residues. The germline gives CDR1 MNHEY, CDR2 SVGEGT.

By sample fraction, this clonotype is medium-sized (0.01 to 0.1%). This beta chain is a stray read from a library made for alpha chains; its abundance is not meaningful. The CDR3 nucleotides read TGCAGTGCGCCGCGGAGGGTTGGGGCCAACGTCCTGACTTTC. Protein: CSAPRRVGANVLTF. V usage is TRBV20-1 and J usage is TRBJ2-6, with D possibly TRBD2 on 6 matching bases. The CDR3 totals 14 residues. Germline loops: CDR1 DFQATT, CDR2 SNEGSKA (reference sequence). V was trimmed by 6 bases and J by 3 bases, leaving 12 bases between them.

In its sample, this clonotype is medium-sized. Being off target in a library aimed at alpha chains, this beta chain has a size of little meaning. V gene TRBV7-2 combines with J gene TRBJ2-5; 10 bases are a match to TRBD2. Germline V CDR1 and CDR2: SGHTA, FQGNSA. V lost 1 base and J lost 3; bases outside the gene matches: 5. This CDR3 contains 16 residues. CDR3 bases: TGTGCCAGCAGCTTAGTAGCGGGGGGTTTGAAAGAGACCCAGTACTTC. As protein: CASSLVAGGLKETQYF.

This clonotype has only a few counts. Being off target in a library aimed at alpha chains, this beta chain has a size of little meaning. The V call is TRBV7-9, the J call TRBJ2-5, with D possibly TRBD2 on 6 matching bases. CDR3 length: 17 residues. Germline CDR1 SEHNR, CDR2 FQNEAQ (reference sequence). With 5 bases removed from V and 0 bases from J, the gap between germline ends came to 19 bases. The CDR3 region is CASSQGLGGLYQETQYF. CDR3 in DNA: TGTGCCAGCAGCCAAGGGTTGGGGGGACTGTACCAAGAGACCCAGTACTTC.

Within the sample, this clonotype is medium-sized. This beta chain appears as a stray read in a library generated for alpha chains; its size is not informative. The CDR3 is CAWRGGVPPREQYF. The CDR3 DNA follows: TGTGCCTGGCGGGGAGGGGTGCCTCCCAGGGAGCAGTACTTC. The gene calls are TRBV30 and TRBJ2-7; 7 bases line up with TRBD2. This CDR3 spans 14 amino acids. Looked up from germline, CDR1 is GTSNPN and CDR2 is SVGIG (reference sequence). V shed 5 bases and J 7 bases; nucleotides not matched to a gene: 14.

There are many counts of this clonotype. This beta chain slipped into a library made for alpha chains as a stray read, so its size is not meaningful. The gene calls are TRBV7-2 and TRBJ1-5; tentatively, D is TRBD1 (6 bases). The length of the CDR3 is 16 residues. The germline V gene encodes CDR1 SGHTA and CDR2 FQGNSA. The ends were cut back, 2 bases at V and 0 bases at J, with 11 bases in the middle. The CDR3 protein is CASSLQGLGSNQPQHF. In nucleotides, the CDR3 is TGTGCCAGCAGCTTACAGGGGTTAGGTAGCAATCAGCCCCAGCATTTT.

This clonotype is medium-sized (0.01 to 0.1%). Within a library made for alpha chains, this beta chain is off target, and its count is uninformative. V is TRBV9 and J is TRBJ2-7, with a weak D call TRBD2 (5 bases). Looked up from germline, CDR1 is SGDLS and CDR2 is YYNGEE. V dropped 2 bases and J dropped 4 bases, with 10 bases sitting between them. This CDR3 has 13 amino acids. In DNA form, the CDR3 reads TGTGCCAGCAGCGTCTTACTAGTTTACGAGCAGTACTTC. The encoded protein is CASSVLLVYEQYF.

By share, this clonotype counts as medium-sized. This beta chain slipped into a library made for alpha chains as a stray read, so its size is not meaningful. This chain uses TRBV6-6 with TRBJ1-2, with a tentative D call TRBD1 (6 bases). The V end was cut by 4 bases, the J end by 4 bases, with 10 bases between. Germline-derived CDR1 and CDR2 are MNHNY and SVGAGI (reference sequence). The CDR3 has 13 residues. The DNA for the CDR3 is TGTGCCAGCAGTTCAGGGGATAGCTATGGCTACACCTTC. Protein sequence: CASSSGDSYGYTF.

Sample share makes this clonotype medium-sized. As an off-target read in a library built for alpha chains, this beta chain has a frequency of little significance. The genes are TRBV4-1 and TRBJ2-5, with 7 bases identical to TRBD2. Looked up from germline, CDR1 is MGHRA and CDR2 is YSYEKL. The J segment lost 2 bases and the V segment lost 1 base, leaving 10 bases of the junction unmatched. The CDR3 sequence is 17 residues long. CDR3 residues: CASSQGRGGTLQETQYF. In nucleotides, the CDR3 is TGCGCCAGCAGCCAAGGAAGGGGAGGGACCTTACAAGAGACCCAGTACTTC.

This clonotype came up many times. A library prepared for alpha chains yielded this beta chain as an off-target read; its size is of little meaning. The chain recombines TRBV29-1 with TRBJ2-5; 13 nucleotides line up with TRBD2. Germline V gene lookup returns CDR1 SQVTM and CDR2 ANQGSEA. The CDR3 loop spans 17 amino acids. With 6 bases clipped from V and 0 bases from J, the junction kept 10 bases outside the gene matches. CDR3 sequence: CSVQGLAGVKYQETQYF. DNA for the CDR3: TGCAGCGTCCAAGGACTAGCGGGGGTAAAGTACCAAGAGACCCAGTACTTC.

Sample share makes this clonotype medium-sized. This beta chain turned up in a library designed for alpha chains; as an off-target read, its abundance says little. This chain uses TRBV7-2 with TRBJ2-1; 7 bases are a match to TRBD2. Germline CDR1 SGHTA, CDR2 FQGNSA. V lost 3 bases to trimming and J lost 1 base; unmatched junction nucleotides: 3. The CDR3 covers 15 residues. CDR3 residues: CASSLLAASYNEQFF. The DNA for the CDR3 is TGTGCCAGCAGCTTGCTAGCGGCGTCCTACAATGAGCAGTTCTTC.

This clonotype was counted ten times or more. This beta chain represents an off-target read in a library built for alpha chains; its size is of limited meaning. The chain combines TRBV7-9 with TRBJ2-5; 8 nucleotides match TRBD2. The ends lost 0 bases at V and 5 bases at J; junction bases unmatched: 5. In germline, CDR1 is SEHNR, CDR2 FQNEAQ (reference sequence). The CDR3 has 15 residues. The CDR3 loop reads CASSLAGTSLETQYF. The CDR3 region has the DNA TGTGCCAGCAGCTTAGCCGGGACTAGTTTGGAGACCCAGTACTTC.

This clonotype is deemed medium-sized. The size of this beta chain means little, since it is a stray read in a library made for alpha chains. The gene calls are TRBV6-2 or TRBV6-3 and TRBJ2-2; 9 bases line up with TRBD1. The germline V gene has CDR1 MNHEY and CDR2 SVGEGT. CDR3 length equals 16 residues. V trimming: 4 bases; J trimming: 1 base; junction bases outside the gene matches: 4. In DNA form, the CDR3 reads TGTGCCAGCAGTTGGGGGACAGGGTTGAACACCGGGGAGCTGTTTTTT. It specifies CASSWGTGLNTGELFF.